These T cell receptor beta chains were read from a single sample in a study of shared clonotypes between healthy human individuals. Assay used: immunoSEQ multiplex PCR; TCRdb lists only in-frame clones, some missing. The sample lists some 1,900,000 clones, over 85% occurring once. The source material was naive CD8+ T cells sorted from blood. The receptors were gathered from a young man in good health. The conserved cysteine and the conserved F or W are not part of the CDR3 here. The size of a clone is reported for some rows only, either as once, few or many, or as a class for expanded clones.

V gene	J gene	clone size	CDR3 protein
TRBV25-1	TRBJ1-1	NA	ASSEFGTGGTEAF
TRBV6-6	TRBJ1-1	NA	ASSYSGTGPQAF
TRBV7-9	TRBJ2-7	NA	ASSHSTGYYSYEQY
TRBV21-1	TRBJ2-7	NA	ASGIDRVYEQY
TRBV29-1	TRBJ2-7	NA	SVGGEAYEQY
TRBV7-8	TRBJ2-3	NA	ASSLVNSGGTDTQY
TRBV5-1	TRBJ2-1	NA	ASSLPGTVRHNEQF
TRBV5-1	TRBJ2-3	NA	ASSLERLFTDTQY
TRBV7-8	TRBJ1-5	NA	ASRQFGSPNQPQH
TRBV11-2	TRBJ1-4	NA	ATSNTGGVKEKLF
TRBV7-8	TRBJ2-7	NA	ASTEDLILGEQY
TRBV6-5	TRBJ1-4	NA	ASSPGAREKLF
TRBV12-5	TRBJ2-1	NA	ASGPLIAGGNNEQF
TRBV6-1	TRBJ2-7	NA	ASSEAREYEQY
TRBV10-2	TRBJ2-1	NA	ASSELGNEQF
TRBV6-6	TRBJ2-3	NA	ASSYLADTDTQY
TRBV5-6	TRBJ2-7	NA	ASSWPPTSGRSHEQY
TRBV5-4	TRBJ1-2	NA	ASSLVTGQGQLGA
TRBV30	TRBJ1-1	NA	AWAKNTEAF
TRBV28	TRBJ2-7	NA	ASSFRATSEQY
TRBV19	TRBJ1-2	NA	ASSMGLAEDYGYT
TRBV29-1	TRBJ2-7	NA	SVLGGSSYEQY
TRBV19	TRBJ2-7	NA	ASSIGHEQY
TRBV28	TRBJ1-1	NA	ASSVTGRSTEAF
TRBV2	TRBJ2-5	NA	ASTETGIQETQY
TRBV6-1	TRBJ2-7	NA	ASSAYITYEQY
TRBV11-3	TRBJ2-7	NA	ASSRRGNPYEQY
TRBV11-2	TRBJ2-5	NA	ASSLDFGLAGGEQETQY
TRBV7-9	TRBJ1-2	NA	ASSLGMDYT
TRBV28	TRBJ1-1	NA	ASSITGGLDTEAF
TRBV30	TRBJ1-2	NA	AWSVPQEGAHGYT
TRBV9	TRBJ2-1	NA	ASSVGGDSSYNEQF
TRBV11-2	TRBJ2-7	NA	ASSPGSGGNYEQY
TRBV29-1	TRBJ2-3	NA	SVSDRVDTQY
TRBV27	TRBJ1-5	NA	ASGFGQPQH
TRBV7-9	TRBJ1-2	once	ASIPFAQYGYT
TRBV14	TRBJ2-5	NA	ASSPIQVVVEGETQY
TRBV9	TRBJ2-2	NA	ASSVHREGIFTGELF
TRBV21-1	TRBJ2-5	once	ASTVPHFRDRGLMETQY
TRBV18	TRBJ2-7	NA	ASSRTGDDYEQY
TRBV4-1	TRBJ2-3	NA	ASSPWTGGTDTQY
TRBV27	TRBJ2-7	NA	ASSLTADSSYEQY
TRBV28	TRBJ1-2	NA	ASSFTWKGQGDGYT
TRBV25-1	TRBJ2-3	NA	ASSEEPGATDTQY
TRBV13	TRBJ2-7	once	ASSRRTSPYEQY